The rows below give T cell receptor beta chains drawn from one sample of a study of T cells in Graves' hyperthyroidism and ophthalmopathy. Using its own MiXCR run on the multiplex PCR reads, TCRdb lists one record per CDR3 protein. There are over 250,000 distinct CDR3 sequences in the sample; about 20% occur only once, and around two thirds lies in the top ten. Sequencing was carried out using blood. Source of these receptors: a man aged 25 to 45 with Graves' ophthalmopathy. CDR3s include the opening cysteine and the closing phenylalanine or tryptophan. D genes are given only for firm matches. Some rows mark clone size as missing; the rest say once, few, many or name a class of expanded clone.

TRBD2,TRBV4-1,few,TRBJ2-7,TGCGCCAGCAGCCCGACGGGGGCGGGAGGACCCTACGAGCAGTACTTC,CASSPTGAGGPYEQYF
TRBD1,TRBV3-1,-,TRBJ1-2,TGTGCCAGCAGCCAAGGAGCAGGGGGCACCTATGGCTACACCTTC,CASSQGAGGTYGYTF
-,TRBV2,many,TRBJ2-5,TGTGCCAGCAGTGGTGGCCGGGGGACAGAGACCCAGTACTTC,CASSGGRGTETQYF
TRBD1,TRBV2,-,TRBJ2-1,TGTGCCAGCAAAGACAGGGTTCACAATGAGCAGTTCTTC,CASKDRVHNEQFF
-,TRBV3-1,many,TRBJ2-7,TGTGCCAGCAGCCAAGGTTTCAGGGCCCTCGAGCAGTACTTC,CASSQGFRALEQYF
-,TRBV10-3,few,TRBJ1-1,TGTGCCATCAGTGAGTCGATAAGGGGGGCGAACACTGAAGCTTTCTTT,CAISESIRGANTEAFF
TRBD2,TRBV10-1,-,TRBJ2-1,TGCGCCAGCAGCCAAGTGGCTAGCGGGAAATCCTACAATGAGCAGTTCTTC,CASSQVASGKSYNEQFF
TRBD2,TRBV5-1,few,TRBJ2-7,TGCGCCAGCAGCTTTGGAAGGCCCGGGACTAGCTCCCACGAGCAGTACTTC,CASSFGRPGTSSHEQYF
-,TRBV5-1,-,TRBJ2-7,TGCGCCAGCAGCTTACGGGCACAAGCCTACGAGCAGTACTTC,CASSLRAQAYEQYF
TRBD2,TRBV6-5,-,TRBJ2-1,TGTGCCAGCGGTTCCGGGACTAGCGGGGGGGGGAATGAGCAGTTCTTC,CASGSGTSGGGNEQFF
-,TRBV2,-,TRBJ2-2,TGTGCCAGCACACTTGAATGGAACACCGGGGAGCTGTTTTTT,CASTLEWNTGELFF
-,TRBV5-6,many,TRBJ2-1,TGTGCCAGCACCCGACTCGGGGCTACAAATGAGCAGTTCTTC,CASTRLGATNEQFF
-,TRBV7-6,few,TRBJ2-2,TGTGCCAGCAGCTTAGGAGTTGAGCTCAACACCGGGGAGCTGTTTTTT,CASSLGVELNTGELFF
-,TRBV28,many,TRBJ1-1,TGTGCCAGCAAGTCAGGGGATGGAATGAACACTGAAGCTTTCTTT,CASKSGDGMNTEAFF
-,TRBV27,few,TRBJ2-7,TGTGCCAGCAGTTTCTCTCCCAGCTCCTACGAGCAGTACTTC,CASSFSPSSYEQYF
TRBD1,TRBV12-5,-,TRBJ2-1,TGTGCTAGTGGTTTGGTACAGGGACAGGCTTACAATGAGCAGTTCTTC,CASGLVQGQAYNEQFF
-,TRBV5-1,many,TRBJ1-1,TGCGCCAGCAGCTTGTACAGTCCGGTCGGGGCTTTCTTT,CASSLYSPVGAFF
TRBD2,TRBV7-3,many,TRBJ2-7,TGTGCCAGCAGCAAGTATAGCGGGACCCCCTACGAGCAGTACTTC,CASSKYSGTPYEQYF
TRBD1,TRBV6-1,many,TRBJ1-5,TGTGCCAGCAGTCGCGGACAGGGAGGTTTCGATCAGCCCCAGCATTTT,CASSRGQGGFDQPQHF
-,TRBV4-1,-,TRBJ2-2,TGCGCCAGCAGCCGCCCTGGGGGCGGGGCCGGGGAGCTGTTTTTT,CASSRPGGGAGELFF
-,TRBV29-1,-,TRBJ1-1,TGCAGCGCCGGGAGGGCCACTGAAGCTTTCTTT,CSAGRATEAFF
TRBD2,TRBV28,many,TRBJ2-5,TGTGCCAGCAGTTTAGGTTCCCCCCGCAGCGGGAGTGAGACCCAGTACTTC,CASSLGSPRSGSETQYF
TRBD2,TRBV20-1,few,TRBJ2-1,TGCAGTGCTAGAGTGGCGGGAGTCCACAATGAGCAGTTCTTC,CSARVAGVHNEQFF
TRBD2,TRBV28,few,TRBJ2-2,TGTGCCAGCAGTTGCCCCCCGGGGGGGGAGCCATCGAACACCGGGGAGCTGTTTTTT,CASSCPPGGEPSNTGELFF
-,TRBV7-8,-,TRBJ2-4,TGTGCCAGCAGCTTAGTCGACGGAGGGCTAGTCAAAAACATTCAGTACTTC,CASSLVDGGLVKNIQYF
TRBD2,TRBV12-3/TRBV12-4,many,TRBJ2-1,TGTGCCAGCAGTCCGGGGGGGCTCGGGACTAGGGCTACGGATGAGCAGTTCTTC,CASSPGGLGTRATDEQFF
-,TRBV2,-,TRBJ1-3,TGTGCCAGCGGTTGGCGGGGAGGTGGAAACACCATATATTTT,CASGWRGGGNTIYF
-,TRBV11-2,many,TRBJ2-1,TGTGCCAGCAGCTCATCGACAGGGAGGAATGAGCAGTTCTTC,CASSSSTGRNEQFF
TRBD1,TRBV27,-,TRBJ2-1,TGTGCCAGCAGTAGGACAGGGACTGAGCAGTTCTTC,CASSRTGTEQFF
TRBD2,TRBV20-1,-,TRBJ2-3,TGCAGTGCTTCCCTCGGGACTACCACAGATACGCAGTATTTT,CSASLGTTTDTQYF
-,TRBV5-6,few,TRBJ2-2,TGTGCCAGCAGCTTGGTTGGAGGAAAGAACACCGGGGAGCTGTTTTTT,CASSLVGGKNTGELFF
-,TRBV19,-,TRBJ1-1,TGTGCCAGTAGTATGGGGGCAGGGTCTCAGGCTTTCTTT,CASSMGAGSQAFF
TRBD2,TRBV9,few,TRBJ2-6,TGTGCCAGCAGCGTAGAAGCGGGAGGGCCGAGTACATCTGGGGCCAACGTCCTGACTTTC,CASSVEAGGPSTSGANVLTF
-,TRBV11-3,-,TRBJ2-7,TGTGCCAGCAGCTTAGTAAAGGACATCGCCTACGAGCAGTACTTC,CASSLVKDIAYEQYF
-,TRBV20-1,-,TRBJ2-7,TGCAGTGCTAGAGTACCCAGTCAATACGAGCAGTACTTC,CSARVPSQYEQYF
-,TRBV24-1,-,TRBJ2-3,TGTGCCACCAGTTTAGACAGCACAGATACGCAGTATTTT,CATSLDSTDTQYF
-,TRBV6-1,-,TRBJ1-1,TGTGCCAGCATTAAATACAGTTTAGATTACACTGAAGCTTTCTTT,CASIKYSLDYTEAFF
-,TRBV9,few,TRBJ1-5,TGTGCCAGCAGCGTCAGGGGACTTCAGCCCCAGCATTTT,CASSVRGLQPQHF
-,TRBV6-1,-,TRBJ2-1,TGTGCCAGCAGTGAAGACGTCAACTCCTACAATGAGCAGTTCTTC,CASSEDVNSYNEQFF
-,TRBV13,many,TRBJ2-7,TGTGCCAGCAGCCCGGGACCTTTATCAGCCTACGAGCAGTACTTC,CASSPGPLSAYEQYF
TRBD2,TRBV5-1,-,TRBJ2-2,TGCGCCAGCAGCAAGGGACTAGCTGTCAACACCGGGGAGCTGTTTTTT,CASSKGLAVNTGELFF
TRBD1,TRBV12-3/TRBV12-4,many,TRBJ2-1,TGTGCCAGCAGCCCAGGGGGAGTCGATTCCGATGAGCAGTTCTTC,CASSPGGVDSDEQFF
-,TRBV28,few,TRBJ1-5,TGTGCCAGCAGTTTGCTGAGGCAGCCCCAGCATTTT,CASSLLRQPQHF
TRBD2,TRBV28,-,TRBJ2-1,TGTGCCAGCAGTCCCGCTTCGGGGGGTAGCGGGAGTAAATCGGGAAATGAGCAGTTCTTC,CASSPASGGSGSKSGNEQFF